The source of this T cell receptor beta chain is a study of cytomegalovirus exposure and HLA in healthy donors. Comments on this clone: Its antigen is undetermined.

The CDR3 extends over 15 amino acids. Trimming shortened V by 1 base and J by 0 bases, and 9 bases separated the two germline ends. CDR1 and CDR2 (germline): LNHNV, YYDKDF (reference sequence). The PCR employed 60 Vbeta primers together with 13 Jbeta primers. The repertoire was sequenced with immunoSEQ multiplex PCR; TCRdb's copy has only in-frame clones and lacks some. The data hold 150,000 to 200,000 clones, with more than 70% observed a single time. Study-wide results and limits: Association of 17,000 or so TCR beta sequences with HLA alleles was found at 0.05 false discovery rate in a later analysis. Follow-up analysis found HLA locus-dependent TCR association rates, highest for DRB1 and lowest for HLA-C.

V gene TRBV15 combines with J gene TRBJ1-1; no definite D call. The clonotype comes from a man in his 60s in good health and CMV-seronegative. The specimen was PBMCs. The CDR3 nucleotides read TGTGCCACCAGCAGAGCAGCGGGGATGAACACTGAAGCTTTCTTT. As protein: CATSRAAGMNTEAFF.